The present TCR beta chain was sequenced within a study of blood T cell repertoires in COVID-19. Looking at the study overall: Samples of COVID-19 (acute and convalescent) were obtained from the United States, Italy and Spain.

TCRdb's copy holds only in-frame clones and misses some; the assay was immunoSEQ multiplex PCR. The sample has over 200,000 clones, around 86% seen once. Everyone who took part was 18 to 89 years old, and they came from about two dozen US areas. Cohorts were determined from participant-reported clinical history. The TCR sequence derives from a man younger than 35 who had recovered from COVID-19. Input material: PBMCs or T cells enriched from blood (not recorded which).

DNA for the CDR3: TGTGCCAGCAGCCGTCCCGGGACAGGGGTCTCCGAGCAGTACTTC. Translating it yields CASSRPGTGVSEQYF. The chain combines TRBV5-4 with TRBJ2-7; 10 bases are a match to TRBD1. This CDR3 is 15 amino acids long. With 4 bases clipped from V and 6 bases from J, the junction kept 10 bases outside the gene matches. Germline CDR1 and CDR2: SGHNT and YYREEE (reference sequence). Combining the CDR3 with reference TRBV5-4 and TRBJ2-7 gives the whole variable domain ETGVTQSPTHLIKTRGQQVTLRCSSQSGHNTVSWYQQALGQGPQFIFQYYREEENGRGNFPPRFSGLQFPNYSSELNVNALELDDSALYLCASSRPGTGVSEQYFGPGTRLTVT.